The rows below give T cell receptor beta chains drawn from one sample of a study of T cell repertoires in cytomegalovirus infection. MiXCR was run by TCRdb on the reads, yielding one entry per CDR3 protein. There are hundreds of thousands of distinct CDR3 sequences in the sample; 24% occur only once, and 7.5% to 9% lies in the top ten. The sequenced material came from CD8+ T cells from PBMCs. These receptors originate from a human donor in good health (CMV status not recorded). Some clones in this sample may be carry-over from other donors' samples. The CDR3 runs from the conserved cysteine through the conserved F or W. The D gene is left open where the match is weak. Some rows have no size entry. The others give once, few or many, or a class for an expanded clone.

TRBV13,-,few,TRBJ1-5,CASSFRRGSNQPQHF,TGTGCCAGCAGCTTCCGACGGGGTAGCAATCAGCCCCAGCATTTT
TRBV6-6,TRBD2,many,TRBJ2-7,CASSYGSGSPYEQYF,TGTGCCAGCAGTTACGGCAGCGGGAGCCCCTACGAGCAGTACTTC
TRBV14,-,-,TRBJ2-1,CASSQWARGNEQFF,TGTGCCAGCAGCCAGTGGGCCCGGGGCAATGAGCAGTTCTTC
TRBV10-3,-,-,TRBJ1-1,CAISDSDGGNTEAFF,TGTGCCATCAGTGATTCCGATGGGGGGAACACTGAAGCTTTCTTT
TRBV7-9,TRBD1,many,TRBJ1-4,CASSPGQINEKLFF,TGTGCCAGCAGCCCGGGACAGATTAATGAAAAACTGTTTTTT
TRBV27,-,few,TRBJ2-3,CATARGGLLSDTQYF,TGTGCCACCGCTCGTGGAGGATTACTTTCAGATACGCAGTATTTT
TRBV4-2,TRBD2,few,TRBJ2-1,CASSQDPLAGGPYNEQFF,TGTGCCAGCAGCCAAGATCCCCTAGCGGGGGGGCCTTACAATGAGCAGTTCTTC
TRBV12-3/TRBV12-4,TRBD2,-,TRBJ2-3,CASSLAGEGTQYF,TGTGCCAGCAGTTTAGCGGGGGAGGGCACGCAGTATTTT
TRBV10-3,TRBD1,few,TRBJ2-7,CATIGTGKAYEQYF,TGTGCCACCATAGGGACAGGGAAAGCCTACGAGCAGTACTTC
TRBV7-9,TRBD1,-,TRBJ1-1,CASSRQGANTEAFF,TGTGCCAGCAGCCGACAGGGGGCTAACACTGAAGCTTTCTTT
TRBV4-1,TRBD1,-,TRBJ2-7,CASSQRGQGDYEQYF,TGCGCCAGCAGCCAAAGAGGACAGGGGGACTACGAGCAGTACTTC
TRBV5-4,-,many,TRBJ2-1,CASSSGLSPFF,TGTGCCAGCAGCTCCGGACTATCACCGTTCTTC
TRBV29-1,TRBD2,few,TRBJ2-1,CSVGDIAGRHNEQFF,TGCAGCGTTGGTGATATAGCGGGCCGCCACAATGAGCAGTTCTTC
TRBV7-4,-,-,TRBJ1-2,CASSPPAGARDGYTF,TGTGCCAGCAGCCCCCCCGCGGGGGCCCGCGATGGCTACACCTTC
TRBV29-1,TRBD1,-,TRBJ1-1,CSGRDRAGEAFF,TGCAGCGGGAGAGACAGGGCGGGTGAAGCTTTCTTT
TRBV19,TRBD2,-,TRBJ2-3,CASSMAGGTDTQYF,TGTGCCAGTAGTATGGCGGGGGGGACAGATACGCAGTATTTT
TRBV19,-,few,TRBJ2-7,CASKERRGTTYEQYF,TGTGCCAGTAAGGAGCGCCGGGGCACAACCTACGAGCAGTACTTC
TRBV10-3,-,few,TRBJ1-5,CAISDNRGGQPQHF,TGTGCCATCAGTGACAACCGGGGAGGTCAGCCCCAGCATTTT
TRBV14,-,-,TRBJ2-3,CASSQDGVAARTASGDTQYF,TGTGCCAGCAGCCAAGATGGGGTAGCAGCACGGACGGCGAGTGGAGATACGCAGTATTTT
TRBV7-2,-,few,TRBJ1-2,CASSLAGQTYGYTF,TGTGCCAGCAGCTTAGCCGGACAGACCTATGGCTACACCTTC
TRBV15,TRBD1,-,TRBJ2-1,CATSREGQGYNEQFF,TGTGCCACCAGCAGGGAGGGACAGGGCTACAATGAGCAGTTCTTC
TRBV5-5,-,once,TRBJ2-2,CASSLESGYGEAGELFF,TGTGCCAGCAGCTTGGAGTCGGGGTATGGGGAGGCCGGGGAGCTGTTTTTT
TRBV2,-,few,TRBJ1-6,CASRIEEPPLHF,TGTGCCAGCCGGATAGAGGAGCCACCCCTCCACTTT
TRBV7-6,-,-,TRBJ1-2,CASSFGENYGYTF,TGTGCCAGCAGCTTCGGGGAGAACTATGGCTACACCTTC
TRBV28,TRBD1,few,TRBJ1-1,CASSAQTGGWTEAFF,TGTGCCAGCAGTGCCCAGACAGGGGGCTGGACTGAAGCTTTCTTT
TRBV7-6,TRBD1,-,TRBJ2-1,CASSSGTGTNEQFF,TGTGCCAGCAGCTCCGGGACAGGGACAAATGAGCAGTTCTTC
TRBV7-2,-,many,TRBJ1-2,CASSLEVGRGNYGYTF,TGTGCCAGCAGCTTAGAGGTCGGGAGAGGTAACTATGGCTACACCTTC